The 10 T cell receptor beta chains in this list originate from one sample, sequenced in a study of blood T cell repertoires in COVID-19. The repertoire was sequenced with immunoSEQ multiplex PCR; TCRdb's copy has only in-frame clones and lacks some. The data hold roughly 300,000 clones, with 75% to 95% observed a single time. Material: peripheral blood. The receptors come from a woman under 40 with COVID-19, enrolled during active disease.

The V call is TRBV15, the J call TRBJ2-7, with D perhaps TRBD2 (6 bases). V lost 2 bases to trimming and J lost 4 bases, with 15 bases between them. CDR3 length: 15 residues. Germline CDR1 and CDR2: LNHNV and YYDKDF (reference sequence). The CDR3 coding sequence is TGTGCCACCAGCAGATCGGGACTCTCTGGATACGAGCAGTACTTC. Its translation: CATSRSGLSGYEQYF.

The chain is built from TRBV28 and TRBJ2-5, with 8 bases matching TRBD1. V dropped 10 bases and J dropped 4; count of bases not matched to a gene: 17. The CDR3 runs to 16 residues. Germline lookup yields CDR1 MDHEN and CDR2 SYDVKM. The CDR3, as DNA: TGTGCCACCTTCTCCGGGACAGGAAAGGAGCGAGAGACCCAGTACTTC. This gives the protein CATFSGTGKERETQYF. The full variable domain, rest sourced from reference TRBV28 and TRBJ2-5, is DVKVTQSSRYLVKRTGEKVFLECVQDMDHENMFWYRQDPGLGLRLIYFSYDVKMKEKGDIPEGYSVSREKKERFSLILESASTNQTSMYLCATFSGTGKERETQYFGPGTRLLVL.

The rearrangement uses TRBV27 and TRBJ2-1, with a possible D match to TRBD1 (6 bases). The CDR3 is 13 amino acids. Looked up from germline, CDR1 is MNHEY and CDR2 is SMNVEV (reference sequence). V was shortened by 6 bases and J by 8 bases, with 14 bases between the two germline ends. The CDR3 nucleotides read TGTGCCAGCAGACAGGGCTCTTGGTATGAGCAGTTCTTC. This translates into CASRQGSWYEQFF.

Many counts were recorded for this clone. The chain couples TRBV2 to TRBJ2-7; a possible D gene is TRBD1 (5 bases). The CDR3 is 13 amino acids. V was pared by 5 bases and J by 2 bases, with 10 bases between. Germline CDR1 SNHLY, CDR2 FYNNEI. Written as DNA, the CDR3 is TGTGCCAGCAGTAAACTGGGGCCCTACGAGCAGTACTTC. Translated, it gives CASSKLGPYEQYF.

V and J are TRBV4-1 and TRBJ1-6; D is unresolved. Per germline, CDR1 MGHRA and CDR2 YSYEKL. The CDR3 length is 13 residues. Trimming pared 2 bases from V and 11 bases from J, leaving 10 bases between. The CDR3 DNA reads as TGCGCCAGCAGCCAAACTCCCGGGACACCCCTCCACTTT. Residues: CASSQTPGTPLHF.

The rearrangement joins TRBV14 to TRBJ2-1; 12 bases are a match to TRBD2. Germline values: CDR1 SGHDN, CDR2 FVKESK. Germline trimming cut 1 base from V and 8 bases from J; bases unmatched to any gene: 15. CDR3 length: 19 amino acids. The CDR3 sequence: CASSQAPSGRALGYYEQFF. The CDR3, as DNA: TGTGCCAGCAGCCAAGCCCCTAGCGGGAGGGCCCTCGGGTATTATGAGCAGTTCTTC.

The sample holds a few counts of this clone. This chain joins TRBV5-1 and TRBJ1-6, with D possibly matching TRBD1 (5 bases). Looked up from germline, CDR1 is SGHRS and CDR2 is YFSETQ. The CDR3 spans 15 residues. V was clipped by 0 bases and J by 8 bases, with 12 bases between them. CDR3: CASSLAPGSDSPLHF. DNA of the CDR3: TGCGCCAGCAGCTTGGCCCCAGGGTCTGATTCACCCCTCCACTTT.

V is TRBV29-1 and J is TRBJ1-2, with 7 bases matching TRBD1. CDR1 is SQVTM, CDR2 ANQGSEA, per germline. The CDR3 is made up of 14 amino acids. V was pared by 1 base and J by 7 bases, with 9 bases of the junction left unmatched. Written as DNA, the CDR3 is TGCAGCGTTGAAGTTCCTACAGGGGTTGGTGGCTACACCTTC. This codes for CSVEVPTGVGGYTF.

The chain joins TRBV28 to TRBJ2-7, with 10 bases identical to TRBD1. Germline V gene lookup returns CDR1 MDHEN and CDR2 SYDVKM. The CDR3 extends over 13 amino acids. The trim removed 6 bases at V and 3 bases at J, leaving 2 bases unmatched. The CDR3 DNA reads TGTGCCAGCAGACGGGACAGGGGCTACGAGCAGTACTTC. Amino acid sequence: CASRRDRGYEQYF.

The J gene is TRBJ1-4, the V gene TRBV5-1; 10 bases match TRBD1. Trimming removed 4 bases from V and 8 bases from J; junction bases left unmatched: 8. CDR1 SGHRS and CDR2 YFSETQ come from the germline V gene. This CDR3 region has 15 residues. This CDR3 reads CASSLDRGQREKLFF. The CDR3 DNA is TGCGCCAGCAGCCTAGACAGGGGGCAAAGAGAAAAACTGTTTTTT. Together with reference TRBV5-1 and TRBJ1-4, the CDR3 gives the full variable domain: KAGVTQTPRYLIKTRGQQVTLSCSPISGHRSVSWYQQTPGQGLQFLFEYFSETQRNKGNFPGRFSGRQFSNSRSEMNVSTLELGDSALYLCASSLDRGQREKLFFGSGTQLSVL.